The sequence of this T cell receptor beta chain was determined in a study of T cells after yellow fever vaccination. Study-level findings and limits: Secondary responses were weaker yet peaked faster, day 5 versus 15. Abundant clonotypes from the bulk population could contaminate FACS-sorted repertoires. Clones from primary vaccination mostly reappeared after the booster (around 96% CD4, 88% CD8).

This clonotype was seen many times. Its antigen remains unknown. The germline CDR1 and CDR2 sequences are LGHNA and YSLEER. The J segment lost 5 bases and the V segment lost 0 bases, leaving 7 bases of the junction unmatched. CDR3 size: 17 residues. From the 5' RACE reads, TCRdb called clonotypes with MiXCR, one entry per CDR3 protein. The sample consists of 450,000 to 600,000 distinct CDR3 sequences, about 15% of them appearing once. The receptor was isolated from a young man who received the YFV17D yellow fever vaccine. This chain joins TRBV4-3 and TRBJ2-5; TRBD2 matches at 12 bases. The starting material was PBMCs, obtained about 5 days after the first yellow fever vaccination. CDR3 loop: CASSQDPSGGARETQYF. The CDR3 coding sequence is TGCGCCAGCAGCCAAGATCCTAGCGGGGGGGCCAGGGAGACCCAGTACTTC.